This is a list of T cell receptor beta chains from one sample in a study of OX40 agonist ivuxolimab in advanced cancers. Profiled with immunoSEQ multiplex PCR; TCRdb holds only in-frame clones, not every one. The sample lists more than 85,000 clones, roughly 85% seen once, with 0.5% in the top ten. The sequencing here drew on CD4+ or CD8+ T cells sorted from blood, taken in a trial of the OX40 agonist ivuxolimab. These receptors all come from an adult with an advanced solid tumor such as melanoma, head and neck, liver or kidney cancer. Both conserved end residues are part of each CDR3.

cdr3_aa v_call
CASSLPGMVNGYTF TRBV28
CASTNSPGTGYNTYEQYF TRBV5-4
CASSQGGGINTF TRBV4-3
CANHPGQGESRPMNEQYF TRBV10-3
CASSLALGMNTEAFF TRBV7-2
CASSDGTGGRNEQFF TRBV11-3
CATSPRISTNEKLFF TRBV15
CASSLDPGPGTDTQYF TRBV5-6
CASSPRSGATNYYGYTF TRBV18
CASSYSRGGEKLFF TRBV6-6
CASRYRWGYNQPQHF TRBV2
CASSQFLSTDTQYF TRBV4-1
CASSQESSLRGYTF TRBV4-1
CASSLGARGQNEQFF TRBV11-3
CASSAGTAGRKLFF TRBV5-6
CASSLRTSGGNEQFF TRBV11-2
CASSQALALYTDTQYF TRBV4-3
CASSGQLVDQPQHF TRBV2
CASSVWGAYQPQHF TRBV2
CASSLVQVDYGYTF TRBV5-1
CASSGPYAGELFF TRBV6-1
CASSLIGRVTEAFF TRBV28
CASSPDANSGNTIYF TRBV6-6
CASRANRGQVGGYTF TRBV6-5
CASSVGQAESYGYTF TRBV9